This TCR beta chain was captured by sequencing in a study of blood T cell repertoires in COVID-19 (dated by TCRdb to the early 2020s). For context, the study as a whole: Collaborator samples came from the United States, Italy and Spain and covered acute and convalescent phases of COVID-19. The dataset comprised deeply sampled blood TCRbeta repertoires from subjects exposed to, actively infected with, or recovered from COVID-19. The repertoires were released in a freely available public database meant as a resource for research on the immune response to SARS-CoV-2. The prospective study material was composed of cDNA or gDNA derived from T cells, B-cell-depleted T cells, or PBMCs. Where available, HLA class I and class II types were taken from metadata supplied by the sample provider and were not determined by assay-based typing. A de-identified subject ID, COVID-19 status, age in years and sex were almost always included in the sample metadata. The samples were drawn from the first 160 participants of the ongoing ImmuneRACE study and from under 1,500 subjects provided by 6 global collaborators. Broader findings and caveats from the paper: The amount of clinical and demographic metadata varied by source and participant and was provided uncurated.

The immunoSEQ Assay, a bias-controlled multiplex PCR, was used to amplify TCRbeta CDR3 regions from genomic DNA. The paper's processing steps were these. Nucleated cell counts per sample were estimated from amplification of reference gene primers within the assay. Sequence reads were collapsed and filtered to measure the absolute abundance of every unique TCRbeta CDR3 rearrangement. For each sample, productive Simpson clonality was calculated as the square root of Simpson's diversity index across productive rearrangements. TCRdb provides this immuneACCESS table in a form limited to in-frame rearrangements. Some clones are lacking; in checked studies, under half of them reflect an unresolved V gene, and why the rest are absent is not known. V and J calls and clone size are those listed in that table; D and trimming were worked out from the DNA. This sample comprises approximately 240,000 clones, around four fifths of them detected only once. The top ten clonotypes cover 5.5% to 8% of the sample.

CDR1 is given as SGHTA and CDR2 as FQGNSA, both from the germline V gene. Reading from cysteine to phenylalanine, the CDR3 counts 15 amino acids. Here the CDR3 DNA is all that survives: 45 bases in frame from base 1. The V end gives up 7 bases and the J end 0 bases, leaving 5 bases in the junction not matched to a gene. Points on this clone: The target of this receptor is not known. It has no much larger one-base neighbor in the sample; base qualities were not kept.

Whole blood was collected in K2EDTA tubes by collaborating institutions according to the institutions' own protocols. For TCRbeta analysis, collaborators shipped samples as frozen whole blood, isolated PBMCs, or DNA extracted from either of those sample types. The rearrangement joined TRBV7-2 to TRBJ1-3, with 8 central nucleotides matching TRBD1. Material for sequencing was peripheral blood. This receptor was obtained from an older woman with active or convalescent COVID-19. The encoded CDR3 is CASNRDRFSGNTIYF. The DNA is TGTGCCAGCAACCGGGACAGGTTCTCTGGAAACACCATATATTTT.